These T cell receptor beta chains were read from a single sample in a study of PD-1 blockade in mismatch repair-deficient tumors. The method was immunoSEQ multiplex PCR; TCRdb's version includes in-frame clones alone and lacks a portion of them. Among some 120,000 clones listed, almost 90% were seen once. The input for sequencing was peripheral blood, taken 72 weeks after starting pembrolizumab. These TCRs come from an adult with mismatch repair-deficient cancer. The CDR3 runs from the conserved cysteine through the conserved F or W. Fields, in order: J gene, clone size, V gene, D gene, CDR3 DNA, CDR3 protein. The D gene is left open where the match is weak. A row's size may be missing; if present it is once, few, many or a size class.

J gene: TRBJ2-1
clone size: .
V gene: TRBV7-2
D gene: .
CDR3 DNA: TGTGCCAGCAGCTTAGGGTTCGGGATATCCTACAATGAGCAGTTCTTC
CDR3 protein: CASSLGFGISYNEQFF

J gene: TRBJ1-1
clone size: .
V gene: TRBV12-5
D gene: .
CDR3 DNA: TGTGCTAGTGGTTTCTTACTCCGGGACTACCACACTGAAGCTTTCTTT
CDR3 protein: CASGFLLRDYHTEAFF

J gene: TRBJ2-7
clone size: .
V gene: TRBV27
D gene: TRBD2
CDR3 DNA: TGTGCCAGCAGTTTATTACGGACTAGCGGCGGCGAGCAGTACTTC
CDR3 protein: CASSLLRTSGGEQYF

J gene: TRBJ2-3
clone size: .
V gene: TRBV11-2
D gene: .
CDR3 DNA: TGTGCCAGCAGCTGGCAAGGGGGACTATTCCCAGATACGCAGTATTTT
CDR3 protein: CASSWQGGLFPDTQYF

J gene: TRBJ2-7
clone size: .
V gene: TRBV6-1
D gene: .
CDR3 DNA: TGTGCCAGCAGTGAGACTGGGGTCTACGAGCAGTACTTC
CDR3 protein: CASSETGVYEQYF

J gene: TRBJ2-1
clone size: .
V gene: TRBV27
D gene: TRBD2
CDR3 DNA: TGTGCCAGCAGTTCCGGGACTAGCGGGAGAGGTGAGCAGTTCTTC
CDR3 protein: CASSSGTSGRGEQFF

J gene: TRBJ1-5
clone size: .
V gene: TRBV6-1
D gene: .
CDR3 DNA: TGTGCCAGCAGTGAAAGCGGGGGAGTTTATCAGCCCCAGCATTTT
CDR3 protein: CASSESGGVYQPQHF

J gene: TRBJ2-7
clone size: .
V gene: TRBV6-6
D gene: TRBD1
CDR3 DNA: TGTGCCAGCAGTTACGAACAGGGGGCATCCTACGAGCAGTACTTC
CDR3 protein: CASSYEQGASYEQYF

J gene: TRBJ2-1
clone size: .
V gene: TRBV11-3
D gene: .
CDR3 DNA: TGTGCCAGCAGCTTAGTTGGCGGGAACGGCAGGGAGCAGTTCTTC
CDR3 protein: CASSLVGGNGREQFF

J gene: TRBJ2-7
clone size: once
V gene: TRBV27
D gene: .
CDR3 DNA: TGTGCCAGCAGTTTGTACTCTTCCTACGAGCAGTACTTC
CDR3 protein: CASSLYSSYEQYF

J gene: TRBJ1-2
clone size: .
V gene: TRBV30
D gene: .
CDR3 DNA: TGTGCCTGGACTGACGGCAACTATGGCTACACCTTC
CDR3 protein: CAWTDGNYGYTF

J gene: TRBJ2-3
clone size: .
V gene: TRBV15
D gene: .
CDR3 DNA: TGTGCCACCAGCAGTCGGCAGGGGGGAACGGATACGCAGTATTTT
CDR3 protein: CATSSRQGGTDTQYF

J gene: TRBJ2-1
clone size: .
V gene: TRBV19
D gene: .
CDR3 DNA: TGTGCCAGTAGTATACTCAGCAGTTCCTACAATGAGCAGTTCTTC
CDR3 protein: CASSILSSSYNEQFF

J gene: TRBJ1-1
clone size: .
V gene: TRBV29-1
D gene: .
CDR3 DNA: TGCAGCGTGATGACGGAGAACACTGAAGCTTTCTTT
CDR3 protein: CSVMTENTEAFF

J gene: TRBJ2-3
clone size: .
V gene: TRBV7-9
D gene: TRBD1
CDR3 DNA: TGTGCCAGCAGCCCCGCCCAACGACAGGGACAATTTAGCACAGATACGCAGTATTTT
CDR3 protein: CASSPAQRQGQFSTDTQYF

J gene: TRBJ2-7
clone size: few
V gene: TRBV10-2
D gene: .
CDR3 DNA: TGCGCCAGCAGTGACCCAGGGTGGGCCTACGAGCAGTACTTC
CDR3 protein: CASSDPGWAYEQYF